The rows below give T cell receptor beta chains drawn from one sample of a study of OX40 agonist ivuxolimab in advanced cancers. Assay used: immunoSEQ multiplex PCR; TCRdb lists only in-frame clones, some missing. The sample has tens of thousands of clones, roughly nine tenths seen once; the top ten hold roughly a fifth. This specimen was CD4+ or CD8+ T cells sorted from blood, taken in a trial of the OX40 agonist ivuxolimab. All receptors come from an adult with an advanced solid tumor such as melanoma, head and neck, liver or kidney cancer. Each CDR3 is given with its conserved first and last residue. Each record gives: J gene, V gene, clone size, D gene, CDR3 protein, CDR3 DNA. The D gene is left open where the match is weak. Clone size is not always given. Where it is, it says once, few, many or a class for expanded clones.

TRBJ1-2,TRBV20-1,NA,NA,CSPGSYTF,TGCAGTCCAGGCAGCTACACCTTC
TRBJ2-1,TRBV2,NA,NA,CASSFGLPNEQFF,TGTGCCAGCAGCTTCGGACTACCCAATGAGCAGTTCTTC
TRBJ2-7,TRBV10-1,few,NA,CASSPFEQYF,TGCGCCAGCAGCCCCTTCGAGCAGTACTTC
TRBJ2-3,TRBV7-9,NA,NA,CASSLAGGSTDTQYF,TGTGCCAGCAGCTTAGCGGGAGGTAGCACAGATACGCAGTATTTT
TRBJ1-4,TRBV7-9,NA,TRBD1,CASSLDADRVREKLFF,TGTGCCAGCAGCTTAGACGCGGACAGGGTCCGCGAAAAACTGTTTTTT
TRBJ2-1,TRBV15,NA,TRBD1,CATSRDVGTGETEQFF,TGTGCCACCAGCAGAGATGTGGGGACAGGGGAAACTGAGCAGTTCTTC
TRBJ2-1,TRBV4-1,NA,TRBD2,CASSQLAGGGATEQFF,TGCGCCAGCAGCCAATTAGCGGGAGGAGGTGCGACTGAGCAGTTCTTC
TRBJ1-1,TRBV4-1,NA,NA,CASSLARSGEAFF,TGCGCCAGCAGCCTCGCCAGGTCAGGCGAAGCTTTCTTT
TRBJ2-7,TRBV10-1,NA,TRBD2,CASSRLADTPGEQYF,TGCGCCAGCAGCCGACTAGCGGACACCCCTGGCGAGCAGTACTTC
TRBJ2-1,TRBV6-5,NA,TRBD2,CASRSGRALEQFF,TGTGCCAGCAGGAGCGGGAGGGCCCTAGAGCAGTTCTTC
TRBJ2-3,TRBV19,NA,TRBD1,CASSSTGAWTDTQYF,TGTGCCAGTAGTTCGACAGGGGCTTGGACAGATACGCAGTATTTT
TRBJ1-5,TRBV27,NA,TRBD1,CASSLTFTGGNQPQHF,TGTGCCAGCAGTCTCACGTTTACAGGGGGCAATCAGCCCCAGCATTTT
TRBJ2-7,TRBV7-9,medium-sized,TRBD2,CASSSPGLAYSEQYF,TGTGCCAGCAGCTCTCCCGGACTAGCGTATAGCGAGCAGTACTTC
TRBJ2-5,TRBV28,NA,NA,CASSLRTAVPQYF,TGTGCCAGCAGTTTAAGGACCGCCGTCCCCCAGTACTTC
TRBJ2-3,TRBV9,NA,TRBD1,CASSVELGQGLRDTQYF,TGTGCCAGCAGCGTAGAACTGGGACAGGGACTCAGGGATACGCAGTATTTT
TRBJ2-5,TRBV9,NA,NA,CASSVGGETQYF,TGTGCCAGCAGCGTCGGAGGAGAGACCCAGTACTTC
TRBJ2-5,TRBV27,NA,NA,CASSLYFRDSETQYF,TGTGCCAGCAGTCTGTACTTCAGGGACTCAGAGACCCAGTACTTC
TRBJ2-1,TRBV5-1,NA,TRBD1,CASSAGQGLQWEQFF,TGCGCCAGCAGCGCCGGACAGGGGCTACAATGGGAGCAGTTCTTC
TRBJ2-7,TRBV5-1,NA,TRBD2,CASSLGSGTYEQYF,TGCGCCAGCAGCTTGGGTAGCGGGACCTACGAGCAGTACTTC
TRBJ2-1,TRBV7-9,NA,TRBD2,CASSSLAGGHTYNEQFF,TGTGCCAGCAGCTCATTAGCGGGAGGCCACACCTACAATGAGCAGTTCTTC
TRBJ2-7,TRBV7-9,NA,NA,CASSPPQFGEQYF,TGTGCCAGCAGCCCGCCCCAATTTGGCGAGCAGTACTTC
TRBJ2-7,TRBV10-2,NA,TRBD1,CASSEGTGSPYEQYF,TGCGCCAGCAGTGAGGGGACAGGATCCCCCTACGAGCAGTACTTC
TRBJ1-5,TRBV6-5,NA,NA,CASSSGSNQPQHF,TGTGCCAGCAGTTCCGGAAGCAATCAGCCCCAGCATTTT
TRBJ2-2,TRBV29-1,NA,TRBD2,CSVGAGVAGELFF,TGCAGCGTTGGAGCGGGAGTTGCCGGGGAGCTGTTTTTT
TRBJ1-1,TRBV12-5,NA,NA,CASGWDGNTEAFF,TGTGCTAGTGGTTGGGACGGTAACACTGAAGCTTTCTTT
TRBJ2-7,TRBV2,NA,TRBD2,CASRVTSGRADEQYF,TGTGCCAGCAGAGTGACTAGCGGGAGGGCCGACGAGCAGTACTTC
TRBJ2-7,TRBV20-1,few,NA,CSARTVTEQYF,TGCAGTGCTAGGACGGTCACCGAGCAGTACTTC
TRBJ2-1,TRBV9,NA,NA,CASSVEGVWSYNEQFF,TGTGCCAGCAGCGTAGAGGGGGTTTGGTCCTACAATGAGCAGTTCTTC
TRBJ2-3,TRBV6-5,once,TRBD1,CASRRQGGYGDTQYF,TGTGCCAGCAGAAGACAGGGGGGGTATGGAGATACGCAGTATTTT
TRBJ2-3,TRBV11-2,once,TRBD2,CASSLVPGLAVSTDTQYF,TGTGCCAGCAGCTTAGTTCCCGGACTAGCGGTTAGCACAGATACGCAGTATTTT
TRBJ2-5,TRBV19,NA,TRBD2,CASSWRLAGGGRAETQYF,TGTGCCAGTAGCTGGCGGCTAGCGGGAGGGGGTAGGGCAGAGACCCAGTACTTC
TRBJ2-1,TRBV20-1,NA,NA,CSASGREQFF,TGCAGTGCTAGCGGACGAGAGCAGTTCTTC
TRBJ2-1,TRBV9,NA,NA,CASSVASSRRSYNEQFF,TGTGCCAGCAGCGTAGCTAGTAGCCGGCGCTCCTACAATGAGCAGTTCTTC
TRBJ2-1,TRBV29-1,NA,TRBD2,CSVEWALAGEQFF,TGCAGCGTTGAATGGGCCTTAGCGGGTGAGCAGTTCTTC
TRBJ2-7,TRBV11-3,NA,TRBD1,CASSSRDRLYEQYF,TGTGCCAGCAGCTCGAGGGACAGGCTATACGAGCAGTACTTC
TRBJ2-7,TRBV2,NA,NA,CASSDNYEQYF,TGTGCCAGCAGTGACAATTACGAGCAGTACTTC
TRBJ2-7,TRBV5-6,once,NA,CASSLGSGDGFYEQYF,TGTGCCAGCAGCTTGGGTTCCGGGGATGGGTTCTACGAGCAGTACTTC
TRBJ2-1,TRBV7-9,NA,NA,CASSLDPNEQFF,TGTGCCAGCAGCTTAGATCCGAATGAGCAGTTCTTC
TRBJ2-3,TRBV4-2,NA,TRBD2,CASSQDGGLGTDTQYF,TGTGCCAGCAGCCAAGATGGGGGACTAGGGACAGATACGCAGTATTTT
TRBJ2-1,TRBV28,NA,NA,CASSSSRSSGRTLSNEQFF,NA
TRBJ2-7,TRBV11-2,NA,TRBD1,CASSLGQGAYEQYF,TGTGCCAGCAGCTTAGGACAGGGGGCTTACGAGCAGTACTTC
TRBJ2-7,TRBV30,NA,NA,CAWSVSQGPYEQYF,TGTGCCTGGAGTGTATCACAGGGACCCTACGAGCAGTACTTC
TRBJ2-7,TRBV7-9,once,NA,CASSPSGYEQYF,TGTGCCAGCAGCCCGTCTGGCTACGAGCAGTACTTC
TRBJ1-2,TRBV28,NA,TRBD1,CASSLPGQGYYGYTF,TGTGCCAGCAGTTTACCGGGACAGGGTTACTATGGCTACACCTTC
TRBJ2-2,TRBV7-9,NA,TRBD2,CASSSGLAGFTGELFF,TGTGCCAGCAGCTCGGGACTAGCGGGATTCACCGGGGAGCTGTTTTTT
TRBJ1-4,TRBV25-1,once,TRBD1,CASSGGDSTNEKLFF,TGTGCCAGCAGTGGGGGGGACAGTACTAATGAAAAACTGTTTTTT
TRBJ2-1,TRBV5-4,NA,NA,CASSQMGELVNEQFF,TGTGCCAGCTCTCAGATGGGGGAGCTAGTCAATGAGCAGTTCTTC
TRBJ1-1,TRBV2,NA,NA,CASTAANTEAFF,TGTGCCAGCACCGCTGCGAACACTGAAGCTTTCTTT
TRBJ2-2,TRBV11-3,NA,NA,CASSPVRQNTGELFF,TGTGCCAGCAGTCCCGTACGACAGAACACCGGGGAGCTGTTTTTT
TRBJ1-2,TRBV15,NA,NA,CATSAPYGYTF,TGTGCCACCAGCGCCCCCTATGGCTACACCTTC
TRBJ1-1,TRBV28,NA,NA,CASCFSRGGTEAFF,TGTGCCAGCTGCTTTAGCCGCGGGGGAACTGAAGCTTTCTTT
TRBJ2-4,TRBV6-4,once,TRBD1,CASSPKKSGTGEWNIQYF,TGTGCCAGCAGTCCCAAGAAGTCCGGGACAGGGGAGTGGAACATTCAGTACTTC
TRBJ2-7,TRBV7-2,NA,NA,CASGVTSSSYEQYF,TGTGCCAGCGGGGTGACCTCTAGCTCCTACGAGCAGTACTTC
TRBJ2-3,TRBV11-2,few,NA,CASSPMWGPDTQYF,TGTGCCAGCAGCCCGATGTGGGGACCAGATACGCAGTATTTT
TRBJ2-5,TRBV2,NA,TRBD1,CASSGTGLIMETQYF,TGTGCCAGCAGTGGGACAGGTCTAATCATGGAGACCCAGTACTTC
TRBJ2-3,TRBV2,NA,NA,CASSEIGQVEGTQYF,TGTGCCAGCAGTGAAATCGGGCAGGTCGAAGGTACGCAGTATTTT